Shown below are 29 T cell receptor beta chains from a single sample sequenced in a study of hypomethylating agent response in myelodysplastic syndrome. Produced via immunoSEQ multiplex PCR; TCRdb's table is partial and in-frame only. The table has some 9,600 clones, nearly 85% seen once; the top ten hold under 4.5%. Material: bone marrow, obtained before or after starting hypomethylating agent treatment for myelodysplastic syndrome (not recorded which). The receptors come from a human donor with myelodysplastic syndrome.

CDR3 bases: TGTGCCACCCAAGACAGTCCGGGCACCATATATTTT. Protein sequence: CATQDSPGTIYF. This chain connects TRBV19 to TRBJ1-3; D perhaps matches TRBD1 (5 bases). CDR1 is LNHDA, CDR2 SQIVND, per germline (reference sequence). The CDR3 has 12 residues. The germline V and J ends were trimmed by 10 bases and 9 bases, with 16 bases remaining between them.

The rearrangement uses TRBV7-9 and TRBJ2-5; weak D call: TRBD1 (5 bases). The DNA matches TRBJ2-7 better at its end, which makes the J call doubtful. This CDR3 is built from 13 residues. Germline V lookup: CDR1 SEHNR, CDR2 FQNEAQ (reference sequence). CDR3 sequence reads: CASSAGNSYEQYF. Here the CDR3 DNA reads TGTGCCAGCAGCGCAGGGAATTCCTACGAGCAGTACTTC.

CDR3 region: CATRQGGPYEQYF. CDR3 sequence (DNA): TGTGCCACCAGACAGGGTGGGCCCTACGAGCAGTACTTC. The chain uses TRBV28 and TRBJ2-7, with 7 bases aligning to TRBD1. The CDR3 consists of 13 residues. The V segment lost 10 bases and the J segment 2 bases; nucleotides outside the gene matches: 8. Germline loops: CDR1 MDHEN, CDR2 SYDVKM.

The V and J genes are TRBV5-1 and TRBJ2-5; no clear D. The length of the CDR3 is 11 residues. V lost 2 bases and J 4 bases, leaving 3 bases between the germline ends. Germline lookup yields CDR1 SGHRS and CDR2 YFSETQ. CDR3 residues: CASSFLETQYF. CDR3 nucleotides: TGCGCCAGCAGCTTCCTAGAGACCCAGTACTTC.

This rearrangement joins TRBV6-5 to TRBJ2-2, with D possibly matching TRBD1 (5 bases). V lost 2 bases and J 0 bases, leaving 10 bases between the germline ends. CDR3 length equals 16 residues. Germline CDR1 is MNHEY and CDR2 is SVGAGI. CDR3 in amino acids: CASSYIQGPNTGELFF. CDR3 bases: TGTGCCAGCAGTTACATCCAGGGCCCGAACACCGGGGAGCTGTTTTTT.

The J gene is TRBJ2-7, the V gene TRBV2, with a weak D call TRBD1 (6 bases). The ends were cut back, 6 bases at V and 7 bases at J, with 10 bases in the middle. The CDR3 sequence is 11 residues long. The germline V gene encodes CDR1 SNHLY and CDR2 FYNNEI. This CDR3 reads CASRRGTEQYF. The CDR3 region has the DNA TGTGCCAGCAGGAGGGGGACGGAGCAGTACTTC. Filled out from reference TRBV2 and TRBJ2-7, the complete variable domain reads EPEVTQTPSHQVTQMGQEVILRCVPISNHLYFYWYRQILGQKVEFLVSFYNNEISEKSEIFDDQFSVERPDGSNFTLKIRSTKLEDSAMYFCASRRGTEQYFGPGTRLTVT.

This chain uses TRBV19 with TRBJ2-1; 7 nucleotides line up with TRBD2. Germline CDR1 is LNHDA and CDR2 is SQIVND (reference sequence). After removal of 9 bases from V and 2 bases from J, the junction contained 13 bases not matched to a gene. CDR3 length: 16 residues. The CDR3 spells CASQRLGGSPYNEQFF. The CDR3 DNA is TGTGCCAGCCAGAGGCTTGGCGGGAGTCCCTACAATGAGCAGTTCTTC.

This clone was seen only a few times. The chain combines TRBV7-3 with TRBJ2-3; 8 bases agree with TRBD2. V gave up 5 bases and J gave up 3 bases; unmatched junction bases: 7. From germline, CDR1 is SGHTA and CDR2 FQGTGA. The CDR3 spans 15 residues. In nucleotides, the CDR3 is TGTGCCAGCAGCCCCGGGGGGGCCTTGACAGATACGCAGTATTTT. Protein sequence: CASSPGGALTDTQYF.

V usage is TRBV19 and J usage is TRBJ2-2, with D tentatively TRBD1 (6 bases). Germline CDR1 and CDR2: LNHDA and SQIVND (reference sequence). Between the trimmed V and J ends, which lost 4 bases and 3 bases, there was a span of 24 bases. This CDR3 region has 19 residues. This CDR3 is CASSTRSGAYSNYTGELFF. For the CDR3, the DNA is TGTGCCAGTAGTACCCGATCAGGGGCCTACTCAAATTACACCGGGGAGCTGTTTTTT.

In its sample, this clone was seen a few times. The CDR3 loop is CASSQAPQSSYEQYF. CDR3 nucleotides: TGCGCCAGCAGCCAAGCCCCTCAGAGCTCCTACGAGCAGTACTTC. The chain couples TRBV4-1 to TRBJ2-7; D is unclear. Per the germline V gene, CDR1 is MGHRA and CDR2 is YSYEKL. The CDR3 contains 15 residues. Trimming pared 1 base from V and 0 bases from J, leaving 10 bases between.

The chain employs TRBV7-3 and TRBJ2-3; a weak D match, TRBD1 (5 bases). Germline CDR1 SGHTA, CDR2 FQGTGA. There are 15 residues in the CDR3. The V end was cut by 5 bases, the J end by 5 bases, with 17 bases between. The CDR3 sequence is CASSPWGRVEDTQYF. The CDR3 DNA reads as TGTGCCAGCAGCCCCTGGGGCAGGGTGGAAGATACGCAGTATTTT.

The rearrangement joins TRBV5-6 to TRBJ2-7, with D perhaps matching TRBD2 (6 bases). The ends were cut back, 4 bases at V and 2 bases at J, with 19 bases in the middle. CDR1 SGHDT and CDR2 YYEEEE come from the germline V gene. CDR3 length equals 16 residues. The DNA for the CDR3 is TGTGCCAGCAGCACCTATGGGGGAGGACCTACCTACGAGCAGTACTTC. Its protein product is CASSTYGGGPTYEQYF.

The chain has TRBV4-1 and TRBJ1-2; the D gene is possibly TRBD1 (5 bases). The CDR3 is 15 amino acids. Trimming removed 4 bases from V and 2 bases from J, with 14 bases in between. CDR1 and CDR2 from the germline V gene are MGHRA and YSYEKL. The CDR3 loop reads CASSPQPGLNYGYTF. The CDR3 coding sequence is TGCGCCAGCAGCCCCCAACCGGGGCTGAACTATGGCTACACCTTC.

This clone was counted a single time. V is TRBV9 and J is TRBJ1-2, with D perhaps matching TRBD1 (5 bases). Looked up from germline, CDR1 is SGDLS and CDR2 is YYNGEE. Trimming removed 0 bases from V and 4 bases from J, with 10 bases in between. The length of the CDR3 is 14 residues. The CDR3 nucleotides read TGTGCCAGCAGCGTAGGGCAGGGATTCTATGGCTACACCTTC. It specifies CASSVGQGFYGYTF.

The chain carries TRBV14 and TRBJ1-1; 8 bases are a match to TRBD1. This CDR3 region has 16 residues. Germline values: CDR1 SGHDN, CDR2 FVKESK. The trim removed 1 base at V and 1 base at J, leaving 5 bases unmatched. CDR3: CASSQVAGTGNTEAFF. The CDR3 DNA reads TGTGCCAGCAGCCAAGTTGCCGGGACAGGGAACACTGAAGCTTTCTTT.

This clone was seen just once. This sequence joins TRBV7-6 and TRBJ2-3, with D maybe TRBD1 (7 bases). This CDR3 is 15 amino acids long. Germline V gene data show CDR1 as SGHVS and CDR2 as FNYEAQ. V shed 5 bases and J shed 7 bases, with 19 bases lying between them. The CDR3 protein is CASSPGGGGTNTQYF. As DNA, the CDR3 is TGTGCCAGCAGCCCCGGAGGGGGCGGCACGAATACGCAGTATTTT.

The chain employs TRBV10-3 and TRBJ2-1; D is uncertain. The CDR3 sequence is 16 residues long. Germline loops: CDR1 ENHRY, CDR2 SYGVKD. Trimming removed 3 bases from V and 8 bases from J, with 20 bases in between. This CDR3 reads CAISDRSVISGDEQFF. The CDR3, as DNA: TGTGCCATCAGTGACCGGTCTGTAATTTCGGGCGATGAGCAGTTCTTC.

The V gene is TRBV7-8, the J gene TRBJ2-4; D is ambiguous. The V and J ends lost 1 base and 3 bases respectively, with 4 bases between them. CDR3 length equals 13 residues. Germline CDR1 and CDR2: SGHVS and FQNEAQ. CDR3 loop: CASSLEVKNIQYF. The DNA for the CDR3 is TGTGCCAGCAGCTTAGAGGTCAAAAACATTCAGTACTTC.

The V call is TRBV4-1, the J call TRBJ1-1, with D possibly matching TRBD1 (5 bases). The CDR3 is 15 residues long. V lost 2 bases, J lost 1 base, and 11 bases lay in between. Looked up from germline, CDR1 is MGHRA and CDR2 is YSYEKL. In nucleotides, the CDR3 is TGCGCCAGCAGCCAACATCCCACAGGGAACACTGAAGCTTTCTTT. Translating gives CASSQHPTGNTEAFF.

The table lists this clone with a count of one. The rearrangement joins TRBV6-1 to TRBJ1-3; 7 nucleotides agree with TRBD1. Germline CDR1 is MNHNS and CDR2 is SASEGT. With 6 bases clipped from V and 4 bases from J, the junction kept 6 bases outside the gene matches. The CDR3 sequence is 14 residues long. CDR3 protein: CASRGPGQGNTIYF. CDR3 nucleotide sequence: TGTGCCAGCAGGGGACCGGGACAGGGAAACACCATATATTTT.

This chain links TRBV6-1 with TRBJ1-1, with 10 bases that match TRBD1. The CDR3 consists of 14 residues. The V and J ends lost 6 bases and 3 bases, in that order; junction bases with no gene match: 4. Germline assignment: CDR1 MNHNS and CDR2 SASEGT. CDR3 nucleotide sequence: TGTGCCAGCAGCGAGACAGGGGGCTACACTGAAGCTTTCTTT. It translates to CASSETGGYTEAFF.

This clone was counted a few times. V usage is TRBV7-2 and J usage is TRBJ1-5, with 7 bases matching TRBD1. With V trimmed by 1 base and J by 2 bases, 5 bases remained unmatched. Looked up from germline, CDR1 is SGHTA and CDR2 is FQGNSA. The CDR3 runs 16 residues. For the CDR3, the DNA is TGTGCCAGCAGCTTAGGTTCTACAGGGGGCAATCAGCCCCAGCATTTT. Amino acid sequence: CASSLGSTGGNQPQHF.

This clone is a singleton in its sample. The CDR3 nucleotides are TGCGCCAGCAGCTTGGTGTCCGGGATCGGTCAGCCCCAGCATTTT. Its protein is CASSLVSGIGQPQHF. This chain links TRBV5-1 with TRBJ1-5; no clear D. CDR1 is SGHRS, CDR2 YFSETQ, per germline. CDR3 length: 15 amino acids. Trimming took 0 bases from V and 6 from J, leaving 13 bases between them.

V and J are TRBV7-3 and TRBJ2-5; TRBD2 is a possible D gene (6 bases). With 3 bases removed from V and 2 bases from J, the gap between germline ends came to 7 bases. Looked up from germline, CDR1 is SGHTA and CDR2 is FQGTGA. The CDR3 runs 13 residues. The CDR3 DNA is TGTGCCAGCAGCTTCGGAGGGCAAGAGACCCAGTACTTC. Translating it yields CASSFGGQETQYF.

The rearrangement joins TRBV6-1 to TRBJ2-7; 7 nucleotides align to TRBD1. V lost 3 bases to trimming and J lost 3 bases; unmatched junction nucleotides: 14. Germline V gives CDR1 MNHNS, CDR2 SASEGT. The length of the CDR3 is 17 residues. CDR3 nucleotides: TGTGCCAGCAGTGATAGGGACCGGACAGGTCTGGGCTACGAGCAGTACTTC. Translated, it gives CASSDRDRTGLGYEQYF.

V and J are TRBV12-5 and TRBJ2-1, with D tentatively TRBD1 (7 bases). The CDR3 is 15 residues long. The V end was cut by 5 bases, the J end by 1 base, with 12 bases between. Germline CDR1 reads LGHNT; CDR2 reads FRNRAP. The CDR3 sequence is CASGHQGGSYNEQFF. DNA for the CDR3: TGTGCTAGTGGTCATCAGGGGGGATCCTACAATGAGCAGTTCTTC.

J is TRBJ2-7 and V is TRBV11-1; TRBD1 matches 9 bases. Germline CDR1 reads SGHAT; CDR2 reads FQDESV (reference sequence). This CDR3 has 15 residues. The ends lost 5 bases at V and 3 bases at J; junction bases unmatched: 8. CDR3 in amino acids: CASSATGTGFYEQYF. The CDR3 DNA reads TGTGCCAGCAGCGCCACCGGGACAGGGTTCTACGAGCAGTACTTC.

The rearrangement links TRBV18 to TRBJ1-2; no clear D gene. This CDR3 comprises 15 residues. The V end lost 2 bases, the J end lost 6 bases, and 16 bases lay between the germline ends. Germline V gene data show CDR1 as KGHSH and CDR2 as LQKENI. CDR3 in DNA: TGTGCCAGCTCACCAGGAAAGCAAGCGGGTAATGGCTACACCTTC. It translates to CASSPGKQAGNGYTF.

The chain recombines TRBV7-8 with TRBJ2-2; TRBD2 aligns across 8 bases. Per germline, CDR1 SGHVS and CDR2 FQNEAQ. V lost 5 bases to trimming and J lost 6 bases; unmatched junction nucleotides: 8. This CDR3 is 15 amino acids long. The CDR3 region has the DNA TGTGCCAGCAGCCCGCAGCGGGGGCGGGCCGGGGAGCTGTTTTTT. Translating it yields CASSPQRGRAGELFF.